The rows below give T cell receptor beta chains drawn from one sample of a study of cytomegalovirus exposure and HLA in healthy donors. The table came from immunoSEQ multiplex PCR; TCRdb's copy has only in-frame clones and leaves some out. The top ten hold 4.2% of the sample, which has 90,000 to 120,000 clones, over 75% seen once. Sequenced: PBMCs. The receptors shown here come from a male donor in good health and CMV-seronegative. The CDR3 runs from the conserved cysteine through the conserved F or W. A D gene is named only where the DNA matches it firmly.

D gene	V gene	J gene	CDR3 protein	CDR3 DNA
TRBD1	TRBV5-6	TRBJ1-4	CASSFRTGLTNEKLFF	TGTGCCAGCAGCTTCCGGACAGGGTTAACTAATGAAAAACTGTTTTTT
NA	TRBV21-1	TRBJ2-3	CASSKGGTSGSITDTQYF	TGTGCCAGCAGCAAAGGGGGGACTAGCGGGAGTATCACAGATACGCAGTATTTT
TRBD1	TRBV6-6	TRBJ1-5	CASTNSGGGNQPQHF	TGTGCCAGCACCAACTCAGGGGGCGGCAATCAGCCCCAGCATTTT
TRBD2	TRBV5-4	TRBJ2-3	CASSRGLGTDTQYF	TGTGCCAGCAGCCGAGGACTAGGAACAGATACGCAGTATTTT
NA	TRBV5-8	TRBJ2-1	CASSYKLTSSYNEQFF	TGTGCCAGCAGCTACAAACTAACTAGCTCCTACAATGAGCAGTTCTTC
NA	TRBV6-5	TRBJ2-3	CASSPERTDTQYF	TGTGCCAGCAGTCCCGAGCGGACAGATACGCAGTATTTT
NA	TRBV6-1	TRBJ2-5	CASRPGGRGGTQYF	TGTGCCAGCAGGCCCGGAGGGCGCGGAGGGACCCAGTACTTC
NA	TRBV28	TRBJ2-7	CASWRPGSYEQYF	TGTGCCAGCTGGAGGCCAGGATCCTACGAGCAGTACTTC
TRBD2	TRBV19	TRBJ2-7	CASSNRVSGRGYEQYF	TGTGCCAGTAGTAATCGGGTTAGCGGGAGAGGCTACGAGCAGTACTTC
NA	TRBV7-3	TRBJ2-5	CASSNSRGETQYF	TGTGCCAGCAGCAATTCACGGGGGGAGACCCAGTACTTC
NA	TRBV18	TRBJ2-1	CASSIQRASSYNEQFF	TGTGCCAGCTCCATACAGCGGGCTAGCTCCTACAATGAGCAGTTCTTC
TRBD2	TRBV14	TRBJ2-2	CASSLSPGGITGELFF	TGTGCCAGCAGCCTTTCCCCGGGAGGGATCACCGGGGAGCTGTTTTTT
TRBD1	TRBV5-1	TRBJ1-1	CASSPDRPRGTEAFF	TGCGCCAGCAGCCCGGACAGGCCTCGCGGCACTGAAGCTTTCTTT
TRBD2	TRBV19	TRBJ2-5	CASSIGGGRGETQYF	TGTGCCAGTAGTATAGGTGGCGGGAGGGGTGAGACCCAGTACTTC
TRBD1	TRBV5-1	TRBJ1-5	CASSLVTGNTTQHF	TGCGCCAGCAGCTTGGTGACAGGGAATACGACCCAGCATTTT